A single sample is the source of the 18 T cell receptor beta chains below, sequenced in a study of blood T cells in healthy people across ages. Combining a sample-barcoded 5' primer with a J-beta primer mix, a second PCR ran for about 6 to 12 cycles. Using its own MiXCR run on the 5' RACE reads, TCRdb lists one record per CDR3 protein. Here the sample spans 1,500,000 or so distinct CDR3 sequences, approximately 43% being singletons. Sequenced: blood. The receptors stem from a woman aged 18-30 years in good health.

The chain carries TRBV18 and TRBJ2-4, with D perhaps matching TRBD1 or TRBD2 (5 bases each). Looked up from germline, CDR1 is KGHSH and CDR2 is LQKENI. This CDR3 has 18 residues. Trimming took off 3 bases at V and 0 bases at J, with 18 bases between the two ends. The CDR3 reads CASSPFRGEGLAKNIQYF. As DNA, the CDR3 is TGTGCCAGCTCACCCTTCCGGGGCGAAGGGCTAGCCAAAAACATTCAGTACTTC.

The chain uses TRBV5-1 and TRBJ2-3; perhaps TRBD2 as D (5 bases). From germline, CDR1 is SGHRS and CDR2 YFSETQ. This CDR3 region has 15 residues. Trimming stripped 0 bases from V and 6 bases from J, with 14 bases between. CDR3 nucleotides: TGCGCCAGCAGCTTGGGGACTCCCAGTGCGGATACGCAGTATTTT. This translates into CASSLGTPSADTQYF.

This sequence joins TRBV19 and TRBJ2-3, with TRBD1 matching 7 bases. The CDR3 runs to 13 residues. The germline CDR1 and CDR2 sequences are LNHDA and SQIVND (reference sequence). Trimming cost V 11 bases and J 2 bases; bases outside gene matches: 7. The CDR3 sequence is CAGRQGHTDTQYF. The CDR3 nucleotides are TGTGCCGGTCGACAGGGCCACACAGATACGCAGTATTTT.

This clonotype was counted a few times. The chain is built from TRBV18 and TRBJ2-3; the D gene is possibly TRBD1 (6 bases). The ends were cut back, 2 bases at V and 5 bases at J, with 17 bases in the middle. Germline lookup yields CDR1 KGHSH and CDR2 LQKENI. The CDR3 totals 16 residues. The CDR3 DNA reads as TGTGCCAGCTCACCATTTGGACAGAGTGGAATAGATACGCAGTATTTT. Its translation is CASSPFGQSGIDTQYF.

The V call is TRBV9, the J call TRBJ1-1, with D possibly TRBD1 on 6 matching bases. From germline, CDR1 is SGDLS and CDR2 YYNGEE. This CDR3 has 14 residues. V gave up 0 bases and J gave up 10 bases, with 16 bases separating them. The CDR3 bases are TGTGCCAGCAGCGTAGGGGGGGGCGCAGAGGGAGCTTTCTTT. It encodes CASSVGGGAEGAFF.

The chain combines TRBV7-9 with TRBJ2-5, with 8 bases aligning to TRBD1. The CDR3 extends over 16 amino acids. Germline V gene data show CDR1 as SEHNR and CDR2 as FQNEAQ (reference sequence). V lost 2 bases and J lost 1; bases outside the gene matches: 6. DNA of the CDR3: TGTGCCAGCAGCTTAACGAACAGGGGGGCCCAAGAGACCCAGTACTTC. This gives the protein CASSLTNRGAQETQYF.

This clonotype occurred many times. The gene calls are TRBV6-2 or TRBV6-3 and TRBJ2-3, with D possibly being TRBD1 (6 bases). The CDR3 sequence is 14 residues long. Germline-derived CDR1 and CDR2 are MNHEY and SVGEGT. V was trimmed by 5 bases and J by 2 bases, leaving 11 bases between them. The CDR3 bases are TGTGCCAGCAGTCCAGACAGGTACACAGATACGCAGTATTTT. It codes for CASSPDRYTDTQYF.

This clonotype was seen more than once but under ten times. The chain joins TRBV4-2 to TRBJ2-1, with D possibly being TRBD2 (5 bases). Germline CDR1 and CDR2: LGHNA and YNFKEQ. The CDR3 is 15 amino acids. V dropped 1 base and J dropped 7 bases, with 14 bases sitting between them. The CDR3: CASSQAGGSLNEQFF. DNA for the CDR3: TGTGCCAGCAGCCAAGCTGGAGGCTCCCTTAATGAGCAGTTCTTC.

This clonotype was observed at least ten times. V usage is TRBV27 and J usage is TRBJ2-7; D is uncertain. Trimming left V 3 bases short and J 2 bases short, with 8 bases between. Per the germline V gene, CDR1 is MNHEY and CDR2 is SMNVEV (reference sequence). The CDR3 has 13 residues. In DNA, the CDR3 is TGTGCCAGCAGTTTGTCCAGTCCCTACGAGCAGTACTTC. This encodes CASSLSSPYEQYF.

The chain couples TRBV20-1 to TRBJ2-7; D unresolved. The CDR3 consists of 12 residues. Deletions cut 6 bases from V and 7 bases from J, with 16 bases between. Per the germline V gene, CDR1 is DFQATT and CDR2 is SNEGSKA (reference sequence). CDR3 amino acids: CSALDLLDEQYF. For the CDR3, the DNA is TGCAGTGCGCTGGACCTCCTTGATGAGCAGTACTTC.

This clonotype came up a few times. The chain uses TRBV4-1 and TRBJ2-5; 7 positions agree with TRBD2. The germline V gene encodes CDR1 MGHRA and CDR2 YSYEKL. Trimming cost V 5 bases and J 6 bases; bases outside gene matches: 9. This CDR3 is built from 14 residues. The CDR3 loop is CASSGLEIFQTQYF. The CDR3 DNA follows: TGCGCCAGCAGCGGACTAGAGATTTTCCAGACCCAGTACTTC.

V gene TRBV20-1 combines with J gene TRBJ2-3, with 7 bases matching TRBD2. CDR1 and CDR2 from the germline V gene are DFQATT and SNEGSKA (reference sequence). The CDR3 has 15 residues. The V and J ends lost 3 bases and 1 base, in that order; junction bases with no gene match: 7. CDR3 DNA: TGCAGTGCTAGTAAGGCTAGCGGACGCACAGATACGCAGTATTTT. Its protein is CSASKASGRTDTQYF.

This chain connects TRBV11-1 to TRBJ2-5; D possibly corresponds to TRBD2 (6 bases). With the DNA end fitting TRBJ2-7 better, the J assignment may be wrong. The CDR3 has 13 residues. Germline lookup yields CDR1 SGHAT and CDR2 FQDESV (reference sequence). In nucleotides, the CDR3 is TGTGCCAGCAGCCCTCGGACTACTCGCGAGCAGTACTTC. This encodes CASSPRTTREQYF.

CDR3 bases: TGTGCCAGCAGCTCAAGGCAGGCTAATTCACCCCTCCACTTT. It translates to CASSSRQANSPLHF. The V gene is TRBV7-9, the J gene TRBJ1-6; D not resolved. Deletions cut 4 bases from V and 6 bases from J, with 10 bases between. The length of the CDR3 is 14 residues. Germline loops: CDR1 SEHNR, CDR2 FQNEAQ (reference sequence).

The V call is TRBV20-1, the J call TRBJ2-1, with 12 bases aligning to TRBD2. Trimming took 0 bases from V and 7 from J; bases not matched to a gene: 4. Per germline, CDR1 DFQATT and CDR2 SNEGSKA (reference sequence). This CDR3 is built from 15 residues. CDR3 in DNA: TGCAGTGCTAGAGATAACGGACTAGCGGGGAATGAGCAGTTCTTC. It is translated as CSARDNGLAGNEQFF.

V gene TRBV11-1 combines with J gene TRBJ1-1, with a tentative D call TRBD1 (6 bases). Germline values: CDR1 SGHAT, CDR2 FQDESV (reference sequence). The CDR3 totals 15 residues. V lost 6 bases and J 5 bases, leaving 19 bases between the germline ends. The CDR3 spells CASSPRGRGWTEAFF. In DNA form, the CDR3 reads TGTGCCAGCAGTCCCCGGGGCAGGGGATGGACTGAAGCTTTCTTT.

This clonotype was seen only a few times. The genes are TRBV28 and TRBJ2-3, with D perhaps TRBD2 (5 bases). CDR1 and CDR2 (germline): MDHEN, SYDVKM. This CDR3 is built from 14 residues. The V and J ends lost 6 bases and 3 bases respectively, with 13 bases between them. The DNA of the CDR3 is TGTGCCAGCAGGGCAAGGACTGTTACAGATACGCAGTATTTT. Amino acid sequence: CASRARTVTDTQYF.

The CDR3 protein is CASRRGVLGTDRASGANVLTF. CDR3 nucleotide sequence: TGTGCCAGTAGGAGGGGAGTTTTGGGGACGGACAGGGCGTCCGGGGCCAACGTCCTGACTTTC. The gene calls are TRBV6-2 or TRBV6-3 and TRBJ2-6, with 8 bases that match TRBD1. This CDR3 has 21 amino acids. The junction had 26 bases not matched to a gene; V was cut back by 9 bases and J by 4 bases. Germline V gives CDR1 MNHEY, CDR2 SVGEGT.